The 26 T cell receptor beta chains below were found in one sample sequenced in a study of blood T cell repertoires in COVID-19. TCRdb keeps only in-frame clones here, not all; method: immunoSEQ multiplex PCR. This sample has about 300,000 clones; 85% occur once, and the top ten carry 2% to 3%. The sample comprised PBMCs or T cells enriched from blood (not recorded which). These receptor sequences come from a woman aged 45-65 years who had recovered from COVID-19.

The count of this clone is one. The chain combines TRBV5-1 with TRBJ2-2, with 9 bases that match TRBD1. Unmatched junction bases numbered 8, after V lost 2 bases and J lost 6 bases. The CDR3 is 16 amino acids. Germline values: CDR1 SGHRS, CDR2 YFSETQ. CDR3 region: CASSLNRGPDAGELFF. CDR3 DNA sequence: TGCGCCAGCAGCTTAAACAGGGGGCCCGACGCCGGGGAGCTGTTTTTT.

The rearrangement links TRBV5-4 to TRBJ2-3, with 13 bases aligning to TRBD2. The CDR3 loop spans 16 amino acids. Germline assignment: CDR1 SGHNT and CDR2 YYREEE (reference sequence). Trimming cost V 4 bases and J 5 bases; bases outside gene matches: 7. The CDR3 sequence: CASSSGLAGAIDTQYF. The CDR3 DNA follows: TGTGCCAGCAGCAGCGGACTAGCGGGAGCGATAGATACGCAGTATTTT.

This clone was picked up a small number of times. The genes are TRBV7-9 and TRBJ2-3, with a weak D call TRBD2 (6 bases). The V gene's germline CDR1 is SEHNR and CDR2 FQNEAQ (reference sequence). The CDR3 consists of 16 residues. Trimming cost V 5 bases and J 2 bases, with 17 bases left between them. The chain's CDR3 is CASSHNRWGVTDTQYF. CDR3 coding DNA: TGTGCCAGCAGCCATAACAGGTGGGGGGTCACAGATACGCAGTATTTT.

The chain employs TRBV6-5 and TRBJ1-5; 7 positions agree with TRBD1. V lost 6 bases and J lost 2; bases outside the gene matches: 7. This CDR3 contains 15 residues. CDR1 is MNHEY and CDR2 is SVGAGI in the germline V gene. The CDR3 sequence: CASRFDRDGNQPQHF. Here the CDR3 DNA reads TGTGCCAGCAGGTTCGACAGGGACGGCAATCAGCCCCAGCATTTT.

The V and J genes are TRBV7-9 and TRBJ2-3, with D unresolved. The germline V gene encodes CDR1 SEHNR and CDR2 FQNEAQ (reference sequence). This CDR3 comprises 11 residues. The V gene lost 5 bases and the J gene lost 2 bases, with 2 bases spanning the gap. This chain's CDR3 is CASSHTDTQYF. The CDR3 nucleotides are TGTGCCAGCAGCCACACAGATACGCAGTATTTT.

The chain couples TRBV5-5 to TRBJ2-7, with TRBD1 matching 8 bases. This CDR3 is 15 amino acids long. Germline V gives CDR1 SGHKS, CDR2 YYEKEE (reference sequence). V shed 2 bases and J 4 bases; nucleotides not matched to a gene: 8. The CDR3: CASSFRTGTAYEQYF. Here the CDR3 DNA reads TGTGCCAGCAGCTTTCGGACAGGGACTGCATACGAGCAGTACTTC.

J is TRBJ2-7 and V is TRBV6-2 or TRBV6-3; the match to TRBD1 covers 9 bases. V shed 6 bases, J shed 5 bases, and the junction held 5 bases outside the gene matches. The CDR3 loop spans 13 amino acids. Looked up from germline, CDR1 is MNHEY and CDR2 is SVGEGT. The CDR3 reads CASSRTGGDEQYF. The CDR3 DNA reads TGTGCCAGCAGCCGAACAGGGGGCGACGAGCAGTACTTC.

The chain has TRBV29-1 and TRBJ1-2, with 7 positions matching TRBD1. Looked up from germline, CDR1 is SQVTM and CDR2 is ANQGSEA. Germline trimming cut 6 bases from V and 0 bases from J; bases unmatched to any gene: 4. This CDR3 is 13 amino acids long. The CDR3 DNA reads as TGCAGCGTGGGGGACAGAACTAACTATGGCTACACCTTC. Its translation: CSVGDRTNYGYTF.

The rearrangement links TRBV19 to TRBJ1-5, with 8 nucleotides matching TRBD1. Trimming took 7 bases from V and 4 from J; bases not matched to a gene: 6. This CDR3 spans 14 amino acids. In germline, CDR1 is LNHDA, CDR2 SQIVND (reference sequence). The CDR3 loop is CASKKTGENQPQHF. CDR3 coding DNA: TGTGCCAGTAAGAAGACAGGGGAAAATCAGCCCCAGCATTTT.

The chain has TRBV7-9 and TRBJ2-1, with D possibly being TRBD2 (6 bases). This CDR3 contains 15 residues. From germline, CDR1 is SEHNR and CDR2 FQNEAQ (reference sequence). Trimming pared 1 base from V and 3 bases from J, leaving 10 bases between. The DNA for the CDR3 is TGTGCCAGCAGCTTAGTAACGGGAGTCTACAATGAGCAGTTCTTC. Protein sequence: CASSLVTGVYNEQFF.

In DNA, the CDR3 is TGTGCCAGCAGCTTCCCGACAGGGGGCGGTGAAAAACTGTTTTTT. This encodes CASSFPTGGGEKLFF. The chain is built from TRBV7-2 and TRBJ1-4, with 10 bases matching TRBD1. V dropped 3 bases and J dropped 7; count of bases not matched to a gene: 5. The CDR3 extends over 15 amino acids. The germline gives CDR1 SGHTA, CDR2 FQGNSA. Full variable domain (missing parts from reference TRBV7-2 and TRBJ1-4): GAGVSQSPSNKVTEKGKDVELRCDPISGHTALYWYRQSLGQGLEFLIYFQGNSAPDKSGLPSDRFSAERTGGSVSTLTIQRTQQEDSAVYLCASSFPTGGGEKLFFGSGTQLSVL.

The chain recombines TRBV30 with TRBJ1-6; D unclear. Germline lookup yields CDR1 GTSNPN and CDR2 SVGIG (reference sequence). V lost 4 bases and J 14 bases, leaving 15 bases between the germline ends. CDR3 length equals 12 residues. CDR3 residues: CAWNLAAKALHF. The CDR3 region has the DNA TGTGCCTGGAACTTGGCAGCGAAAGCCCTCCACTTT.

The CDR3 DNA is TGTGCCAGCAGCCCGCCGGGACAGGGGGCTGATACGCAGTATTTT. This encodes CASSPPGQGADTQYF. V is TRBV6-5 and J is TRBJ2-3; 12 nucleotides align to TRBD1. Germline assignment: CDR1 MNHEY and CDR2 SVGAGI. This CDR3 region has 15 residues. J lost 6 bases, V lost 6 bases, and 7 bases had no gene match.

CDR3 sequence reads: CASSRTTGAEQYF. In nucleotides, the CDR3 is TGTGCCAGCAGTAGAACTACAGGGGCCGAGCAGTACTTC. This chain links TRBV12-3 or TRBV12-4 with TRBJ2-7, with 7 positions matching TRBD1. V gave up 5 bases and J gave up 6 bases; unmatched junction bases: 7. The CDR3 contains 13 residues.

This clone was detected a few times. The chain couples TRBV7-2 to TRBJ1-1; D is unclear. This CDR3 is built from 13 residues. Trimming pared 5 bases from V and 1 base from J, leaving 8 bases between. Germline V gene lookup returns CDR1 SGHTA and CDR2 FQGNSA. Here the CDR3 DNA reads TGTGCCAGCAGCGTCAGTACGAACACTGAAGCTTTCTTT. Translated: CASSVSTNTEAFF.

The gene calls are TRBV10-3 and TRBJ2-3; 10 positions agree with TRBD2. Germline V gene lookup returns CDR1 ENHRY and CDR2 SYGVKD. The CDR3 consists of 14 residues. Germline trimming cut 6 bases from V and 6 bases from J; bases unmatched to any gene: 6. The CDR3 is CAISPAGGVDTQYF. For the CDR3, the DNA is TGTGCCATCAGCCCAGCGGGAGGGGTGGATACGCAGTATTTT.

This chain links TRBV3-1 (or the pseudogene TRBV3-2) with TRBJ2-5; 7 bases agree with TRBD2. V lost 0 bases and J lost 5; bases outside the gene matches: 15. Looked up from germline, CDR1 is LGHDT and CDR2 is YNNKEL (reference sequence). The CDR3 is 18 amino acids. The CDR3 coding sequence is TGTGCCAGCAGCCAAGAGCGGAGGACTACCTTGGGGGGGGAGACCCAGTACTTC. Translation: CASSQERRTTLGGETQYF.

The chain links TRBV6-1 to TRBJ2-5, with D perhaps matching TRBD1 (6 bases). V was pared by 2 bases and J by 7 bases, with 14 bases between. The germline CDR1 and CDR2 sequences are MNHNS and SASEGT. The CDR3 has 14 residues. The DNA for the CDR3 is TGTGCCAGCAGTGAATGGGGGCCCCGAGGGACCCAGTACTTC. Encoded protein: CASSEWGPRGTQYF.

The rearrangement uses TRBV3-1 (or the pseudogene TRBV3-2) and TRBJ1-6; 8 nucleotides agree with TRBD1. J gave up 6 bases and V 4 bases, and 5 bases lay outside the gene matches. Germline lookup yields CDR1 LGHDT and CDR2 YNNKEL (reference sequence). This CDR3 is built from 15 residues. The CDR3 DNA is TGTGCCAGCAGCCGACGGACAGGGACTAATTCACCCCTCCACTTT. Protein product: CASSRRTGTNSPLHF.

The chain employs TRBV5-1 and TRBJ1-3, with TRBD1 matching over 11 bases. Trimming removed 4 bases from V and 4 bases from J; junction bases left unmatched: 7. There are 16 residues in the CDR3. Per the germline V gene, CDR1 is SGHRS and CDR2 is YFSETQ. Written as DNA, the CDR3 is TGCGCCAGCAGCACGTCCGGGACAGGGGGAGGAAACACCATATATTTT. Protein: CASSTSGTGGGNTIYF.

The sample holds a few counts of this clone. The rearrangement joins TRBV29-1 to TRBJ2-1, with D unclear. Per the germline V gene, CDR1 is SQVTM and CDR2 is ANQGSEA. Deletions cut 6 bases from V and 4 bases from J, with 10 bases between. CDR3 length: 12 residues. This CDR3 is CSVPTEYNEQFF. For the CDR3, the DNA is TGCAGCGTCCCCACAGAATACAATGAGCAGTTCTTC.

The chain joins TRBV6-5 to TRBJ2-2; a possible D gene is TRBD1 (5 bases). CDR1 and CDR2 (germline): MNHEY, SVGAGI. The CDR3 has 14 amino acids. The V end was cut by 6 bases, the J end by 7 bases, with 15 bases between. CDR3: CASRAGQGIGELFF. CDR3 bases: TGTGCCAGCAGGGCTGGGCAGGGTATCGGGGAGCTGTTTTTT.

This chain connects TRBV3-1 (or the pseudogene TRBV3-2) to TRBJ2-7; the match to TRBD1 covers 8 bases. The V gene's germline CDR1 is LGHDT and CDR2 YNNKEL (reference sequence). This CDR3 comprises 15 residues. Unmatched junction bases numbered 8, after V lost 4 bases and J lost 3 bases. CDR3 in amino acids: CASSPDRDPIYEQYF. CDR3 sequence (DNA): TGTGCCAGCAGCCCGGACAGGGATCCCATCTACGAGCAGTACTTC.

The chain has TRBV2 and TRBJ1-2, with 8 bases identical to TRBD1. J lost 7 bases, V lost 6 bases, and 4 bases had no gene match. Germline V CDR1 and CDR2: SNHLY, FYNNEI. The CDR3 runs to 12 residues. The CDR3 region has the DNA TGTGCCAGCAGCCTTGGACAGGGTGGCTACACCTTC. Amino acid sequence: CASSLGQGGYTF.

The V and J genes are TRBV19 and TRBJ2-7; perhaps TRBD1 as D (5 bases). Trimming stripped 7 bases from V and 2 bases from J, with 21 bases between. The CDR3 covers 16 residues. CDR1 is LNHDA and CDR2 is SQIVND in the germline V gene (reference sequence). CDR3 DNA: TGTGCCAGTACCCGACAACCTGGGGCGGCTACCTACGAGCAGTACTTC. Protein product: CASTRQPGAATYEQYF.

This chain joins TRBV4-1 and TRBJ1-2, with a weak D call TRBD1 (6 bases). Germline V gene lookup returns CDR1 MGHRA and CDR2 YSYEKL. This CDR3 spans 15 amino acids. Trimming pared 1 base from V and 5 bases from J, leaving 14 bases between. CDR3 protein: CASSQVLGQSYGYTF. The CDR3 DNA reads TGCGCCAGCAGCCAAGTTCTCGGACAGTCATATGGCTACACCTTC.